This record covers a single T cell receptor beta chain. Its matching antigen is unknown. Scientists ran DNA taken from cultured CD4+ T cells through the Oncomine TCR Beta short-read assay for sequencing. Each CDR3 protein is one row after TCRdb ran MiXCR on the PCR reads. Seen here are fewer than 15,000 distinct CDR3 sequences, approximately 40% observed once, and the top ten hold about 9.8%. The CDR3 loop spans 17 amino acids. Germline V lookup: CDR1 MNHNS, CDR2 SASEGT. The V gene lost 0 bases and the J gene lost 4 bases, with 18 bases spanning the gap. The data originate from a study of vaccination and CD4 T cells after COVID-19. Treatment reported: approximately 11-day PBMC culture with coronavirus spike peptide pools or control peptides (ViraFEST assay). Positive PCR tests were logged from March through December 2020, ahead of US Alpha, Beta and Delta variants.

This TCR was sampled from a human donor who had recovered from COVID-19. V usage is TRBV6-1 and J usage is TRBJ1-2; D is perhaps TRBD1 (5 bases). The specimen was CD4+ T cells from blood, cultured in vitro. This CDR3 is CASSEAGRAGQFYGYTF. Written as DNA, the CDR3 is TGTGCCAGCAGTGAAGCAGGAAGGGCAGGACAATTCTATGGCTACACCTTC.